This TCR beta chain was captured in a study of technical replicates of blood from several donors. The V gene's germline CDR1 is LGHNA and CDR2 YSLEER. CDR3 size: 14 residues. V was clipped by 3 bases and J by 5 bases, with 11 bases between them. Data came from immunoSEQ multiplex PCR; TCRdb stores just in-frame clones and leaves some out. Of 50,000 to 65,000 clones detected, almost 95% appear once; the ten largest clones hold more than 3.5%. The sequence was collected from a human donor in good health. Some clones in this sample may be carry-over from other donors' samples. The V call is TRBV4-3, the J call TRBJ2-1; D perhaps matches TRBD1 (6 bases). The sample comprised PBMCs. DNA for the CDR3: TGCGCCAGCAGCCAGGCAGGACAGCACAATGAGCAGTTCTTC. It yields the protein CASSQAGQHNEQFF.